This T cell receptor beta chain was recorded in a study of response to subunit inactivated influenza vaccine. This clonotype occurred many times. Each CDR3 protein gets one entry after TCRdb re-called the RT-PCR reads with MiXCR. The sample holds hundreds of thousands of distinct CDR3 sequences, roughly 15% seen once. Material: PBMCs from blood, obtained around 14 days before vaccination. The TCR was taken from a man aged 50-60 years who received an inactivated influenza vaccine.

The CDR3 DNA reads TGTGCCAGCAGCTCCGCGGAGCGATATGGCTACAATGAGCAGTTCTTC. Translated, it gives CASSSAERYGYNEQFF. The chain employs TRBV7-9 and TRBJ2-1; D uncertain. The V gene's germline CDR1 is SEHNR and CDR2 FQNEAQ (reference sequence). The CDR3 consists of 16 residues. Trimming shortened V by 4 bases and J by 3 bases, and 16 bases separated the two germline ends.